This T cell receptor beta chain was identified in a study of blood T cells in healthy people across ages. Next came a second PCR, run for roughly 7 to 12 cycles, which used a sample-barcoded 5' primer along with a J-beta primer mix. TCRdb itself ran the 5' RACE reads through MiXCR, one entry per CDR3 protein. Counted here are about 800,000 distinct CDR3 sequences, around 25% occurring once; the ten biggest clones make up under 4%. This clonotype occurred a few times. Trimming cost V 1 base and J 3 bases, with 6 bases left between them. The CDR3 is 14 residues long. Germline CDR1 and CDR2: SEHNR and FQNEAQ (reference sequence). The same sample was also used in a study of T cells of mothers and their children.

Sequenced sample: blood. The clonotype was recovered from a boy between 10 and 17 years old in good health. The J gene is TRBJ1-4, the V gene TRBV7-9; D unresolved. CDR3 sequence: CASSLGRSNEKLFF. CDR3 nucleotide sequence: TGTGCCAGCAGCTTAGGTCGCTCTAATGAAAAACTGTTTTTT.